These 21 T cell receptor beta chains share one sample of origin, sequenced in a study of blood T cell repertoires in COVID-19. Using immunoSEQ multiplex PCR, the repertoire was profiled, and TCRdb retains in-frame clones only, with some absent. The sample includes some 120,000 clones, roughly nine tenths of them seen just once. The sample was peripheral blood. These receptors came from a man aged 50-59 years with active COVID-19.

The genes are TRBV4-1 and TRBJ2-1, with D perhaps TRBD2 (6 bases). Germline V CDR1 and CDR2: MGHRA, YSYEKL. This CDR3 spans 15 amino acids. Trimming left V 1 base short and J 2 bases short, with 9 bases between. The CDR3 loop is CASSQGAGTYNEQFF. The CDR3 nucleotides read TGCGCCAGCAGCCAAGGCGCGGGAACCTACAATGAGCAGTTCTTC.

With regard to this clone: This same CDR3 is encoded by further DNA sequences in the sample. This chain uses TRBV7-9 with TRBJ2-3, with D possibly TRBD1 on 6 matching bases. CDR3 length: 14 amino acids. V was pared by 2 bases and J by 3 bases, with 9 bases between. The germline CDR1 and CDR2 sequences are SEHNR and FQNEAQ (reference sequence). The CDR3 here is CASSLQGSTDTQYF. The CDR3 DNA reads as TGTGCCAGCAGCTTACAGGGGAGTACAGATACGCAGTATTTT.

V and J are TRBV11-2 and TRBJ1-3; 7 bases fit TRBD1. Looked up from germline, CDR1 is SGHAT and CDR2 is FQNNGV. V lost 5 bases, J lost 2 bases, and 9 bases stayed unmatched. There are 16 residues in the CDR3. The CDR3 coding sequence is TGTGCCAGCAGCCACCGACAGGGAACGGCTGGAAACACCATATATTTT. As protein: CASSHRQGTAGNTIYF.

This CDR3 reads CASSLGLAGRQQFF. In DNA, the CDR3 is TGTGCCAGCAGTTTAGGACTAGCGGGACGGCAGCAGTTCTTC. This sequence joins TRBV28 and TRBJ2-1; 12 bases match TRBD2. This CDR3 spans 14 amino acids. CDR1 MDHEN and CDR2 SYDVKM come from the germline V gene. With 2 bases clipped from V and 11 bases from J, the junction kept 4 bases outside the gene matches.

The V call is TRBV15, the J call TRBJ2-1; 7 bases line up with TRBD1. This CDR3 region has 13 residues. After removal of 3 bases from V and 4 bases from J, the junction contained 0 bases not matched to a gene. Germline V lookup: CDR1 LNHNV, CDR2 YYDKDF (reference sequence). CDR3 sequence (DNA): TGTGCCACCAGCAGGGACAGGTACAATGAGCAGTTCTTC. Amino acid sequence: CATSRDRYNEQFF.

The CDR3 here is CASSERDSRTGELFF. CDR3 coding DNA: TGTGCCAGCAGTGAAAGGGACAGCCGAACCGGGGAGCTGTTTTTT. The chain has TRBV6-1 and TRBJ2-2, with 7 bases aligning to TRBD1. Trimming removed 2 bases from V and 5 bases from J; junction bases left unmatched: 5. Germline loops: CDR1 MNHNS, CDR2 SASEGT. The CDR3 totals 15 residues.

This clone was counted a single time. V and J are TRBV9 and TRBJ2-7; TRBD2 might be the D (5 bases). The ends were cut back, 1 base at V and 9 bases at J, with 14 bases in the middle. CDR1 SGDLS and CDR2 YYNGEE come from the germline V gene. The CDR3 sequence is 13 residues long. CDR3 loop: CASSVQSFGVQYF. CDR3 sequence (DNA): TGTGCCAGCAGCGTACAGTCCTTCGGGGTGCAGTACTTC.

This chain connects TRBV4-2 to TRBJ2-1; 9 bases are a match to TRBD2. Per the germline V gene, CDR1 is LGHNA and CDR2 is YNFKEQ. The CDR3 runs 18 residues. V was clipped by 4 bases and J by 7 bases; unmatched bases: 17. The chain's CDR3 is CASSPPAVFSGSRNEQFF. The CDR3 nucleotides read TGTGCCAGCAGCCCACCGGCGGTTTTTAGCGGGAGCAGGAATGAGCAGTTCTTC.

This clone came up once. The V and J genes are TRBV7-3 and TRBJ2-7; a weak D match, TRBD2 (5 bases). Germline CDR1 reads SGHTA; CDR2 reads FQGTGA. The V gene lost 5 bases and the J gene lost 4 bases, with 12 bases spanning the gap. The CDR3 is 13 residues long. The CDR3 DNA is TGTGCCAGCAGCCGCGGACTGGGATACGAGCAGTACTTC. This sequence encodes CASSRGLGYEQYF.

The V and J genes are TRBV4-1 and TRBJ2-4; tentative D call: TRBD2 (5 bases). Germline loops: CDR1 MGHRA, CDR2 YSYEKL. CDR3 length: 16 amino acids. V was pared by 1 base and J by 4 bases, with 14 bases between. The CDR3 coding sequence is TGCGCCAGCAGCCAAGTACCCGGGGATAGGAAAAACATTCAGTACTTC. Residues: CASSQVPGDRKNIQYF.

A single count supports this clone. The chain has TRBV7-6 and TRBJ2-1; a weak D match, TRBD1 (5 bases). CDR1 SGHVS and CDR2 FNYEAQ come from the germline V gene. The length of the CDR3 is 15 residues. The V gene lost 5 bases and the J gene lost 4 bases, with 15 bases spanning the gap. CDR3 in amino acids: CASSRKGLAYNEQFF. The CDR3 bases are TGTGCCAGCAGCCGCAAGGGGTTAGCATACAATGAGCAGTTCTTC.

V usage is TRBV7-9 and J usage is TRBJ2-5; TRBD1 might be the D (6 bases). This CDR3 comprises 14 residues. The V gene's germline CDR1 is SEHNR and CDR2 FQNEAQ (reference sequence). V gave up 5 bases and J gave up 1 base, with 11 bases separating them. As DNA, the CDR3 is TGTGCCAGCAGCACTCTGACAGGCCAAGAGACCCAGTACTTC. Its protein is CASSTLTGQETQYF. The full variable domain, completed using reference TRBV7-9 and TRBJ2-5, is DTGVSQNPRHKITKRGQNVTFRCDPISEHNRLYWYRQTLGQGPEFLTYFQNEAQLEKSRLLSDRFSAERPKGSFSTLEIQRTEQGDSAMYLCASSTLTGQETQYFGPGTRLLVL.

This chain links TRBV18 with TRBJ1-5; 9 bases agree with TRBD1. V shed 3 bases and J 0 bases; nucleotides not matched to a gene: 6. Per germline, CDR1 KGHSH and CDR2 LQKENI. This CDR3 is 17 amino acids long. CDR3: CASSPGQGRGSNQPQHF. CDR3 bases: TGTGCCAGCTCACCGGGACAGGGAAGGGGTAGCAATCAGCCCCAGCATTTT.

CDR3: CAWSYPVIISGNTIYF. The CDR3 DNA is TGTGCCTGGAGTTATCCAGTAATCATCTCTGGAAACACCATATATTTT. The rearrangement links TRBV30 to TRBJ1-3; no definite D call. V lost 2 bases to trimming and J lost 0 bases, with 14 bases between them. The CDR3 is made up of 16 amino acids. Germline assignment: CDR1 GTSNPN and CDR2 SVGIG (reference sequence).

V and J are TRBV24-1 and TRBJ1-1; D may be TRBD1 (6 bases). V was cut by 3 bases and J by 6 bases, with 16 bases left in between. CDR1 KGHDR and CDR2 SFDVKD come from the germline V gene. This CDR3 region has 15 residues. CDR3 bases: TGTGCCACCAGTGATAATTCTCAGGGGTCCGCTGAAGCTTTCTTT. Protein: CATSDNSQGSAEAFF.

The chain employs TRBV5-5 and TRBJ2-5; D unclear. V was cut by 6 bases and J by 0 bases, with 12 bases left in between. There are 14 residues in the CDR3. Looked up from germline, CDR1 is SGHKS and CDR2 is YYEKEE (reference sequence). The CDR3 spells CASTQTAYQETQYF. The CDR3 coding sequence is TGTGCCAGCACCCAAACTGCTTACCAAGAGACCCAGTACTTC.

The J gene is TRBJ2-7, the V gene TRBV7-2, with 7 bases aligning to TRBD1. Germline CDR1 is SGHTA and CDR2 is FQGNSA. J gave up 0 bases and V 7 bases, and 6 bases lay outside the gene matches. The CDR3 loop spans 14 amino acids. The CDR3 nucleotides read TGTGCCAGCAAAAAGGACAGGTACTCCTACGAGCAGTACTTC. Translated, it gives CASKKDRYSYEQYF.

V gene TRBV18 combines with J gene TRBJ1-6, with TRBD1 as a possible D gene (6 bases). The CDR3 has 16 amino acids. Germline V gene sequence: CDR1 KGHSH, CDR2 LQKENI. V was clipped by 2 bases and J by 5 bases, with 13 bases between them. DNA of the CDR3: TGTGCCAGCTCACCAGGACAGAGAAACAATAATTCACCCCTCCACTTT. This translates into CASSPGQRNNNSPLHF.

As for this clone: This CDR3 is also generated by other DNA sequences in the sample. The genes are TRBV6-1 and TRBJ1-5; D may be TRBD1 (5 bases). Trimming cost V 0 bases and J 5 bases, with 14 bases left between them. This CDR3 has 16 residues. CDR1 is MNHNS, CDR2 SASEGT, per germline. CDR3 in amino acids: CASSEARRGPYQPQHF. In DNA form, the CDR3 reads TGTGCCAGCAGTGAAGCGAGGAGGGGCCCCTATCAGCCCCAGCATTTT.

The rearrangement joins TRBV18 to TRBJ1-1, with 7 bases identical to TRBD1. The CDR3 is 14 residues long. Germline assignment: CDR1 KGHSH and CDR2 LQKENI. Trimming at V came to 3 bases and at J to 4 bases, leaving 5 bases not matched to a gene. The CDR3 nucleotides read TGTGCCAGCTCACCCAACAGGGGTGGCACTGAAGCTTTCTTT. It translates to CASSPNRGGTEAFF.

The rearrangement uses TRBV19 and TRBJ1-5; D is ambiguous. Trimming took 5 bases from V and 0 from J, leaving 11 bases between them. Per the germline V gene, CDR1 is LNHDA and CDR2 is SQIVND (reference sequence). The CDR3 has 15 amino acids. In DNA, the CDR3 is TGTGCCAGTAGTTTAGTACATGGTAGCAATCAGCCCCAGCATTTT. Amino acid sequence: CASSLVHGSNQPQHF. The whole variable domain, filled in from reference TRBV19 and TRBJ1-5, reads DGGITQSPKYLFRKEGQNVTLSCEQNLNHDAMYWYRQDPGQGLRLIYYSQIVNDFQKGDIAEGYSVSREKKESFPLTVTSAQKNPTAFYLCASSLVHGSNQPQHFGDGTRLSIL.